This TCR beta chain was sequenced in a study of blood T cells in healthy people across ages. Together with a sample-barcoded 5' primer, a J-beta primer mix was included in a second PCR lasting roughly 6 to 12 cycles. One entry per CDR3 protein results from TCRdb running MiXCR on the 5' RACE reads. The sample lists 1.8 million or so distinct CDR3 sequences, around 40% occurring once. Between the trimmed V and J ends, which lost 0 bases and 4 bases, there was a span of 14 bases. This CDR3 is 15 amino acids long. The germline V gene encodes CDR1 DFQATT and CDR2 SNEGSKA (reference sequence). This sequence originates from a human donor in good health. The sample consisted of blood. The genes are TRBV20-1 and TRBJ2-3, with D maybe TRBD1 (5 bases). Written as DNA, the CDR3 is TGCAGTGCTAGAGATTTTCAGGGTTCCCCAGATACGCAGTATTTT. It codes for CSARDFQGSPDTQYF.